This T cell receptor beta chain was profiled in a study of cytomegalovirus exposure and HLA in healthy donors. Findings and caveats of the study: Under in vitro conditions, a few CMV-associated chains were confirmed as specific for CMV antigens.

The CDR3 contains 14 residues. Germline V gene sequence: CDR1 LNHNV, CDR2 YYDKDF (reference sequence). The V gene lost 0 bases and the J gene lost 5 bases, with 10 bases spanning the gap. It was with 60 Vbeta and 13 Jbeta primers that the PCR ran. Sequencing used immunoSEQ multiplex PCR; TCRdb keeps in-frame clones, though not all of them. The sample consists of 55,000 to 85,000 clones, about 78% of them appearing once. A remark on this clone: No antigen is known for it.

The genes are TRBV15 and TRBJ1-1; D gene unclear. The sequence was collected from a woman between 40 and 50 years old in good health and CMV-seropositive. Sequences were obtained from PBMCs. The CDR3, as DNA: TGTGCCACCAGCAGAGATGTGGGAGGGACTGAAGCTTTCTTT. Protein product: CATSRDVGGTEAFF. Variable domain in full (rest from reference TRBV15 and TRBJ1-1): DAMVIQNPRYQVTQFGKPVTLSCSQTLNHNVMYWYQQKSSQAPKLLFHYYDKDFNNEADTPDNFQSRRPNTSFCFLDIRSPGLGDTAMYLCATSRDVGGTEAFFGQGTRLTVV.